These 25 T cell receptor beta chains were sequenced from one sample in a study of blood T cells in healthy people across ages. A second PCR of roughly 7 to 11 cycles used a sample-barcoded 5' primer and a J-beta primer mix. MiXCR, run by TCRdb on the 5' RACE reads, gives a single entry per CDR3 protein. The table records around 1,800,000 distinct CDR3 sequences, 30% to 40% of them present only once. Input material: blood. The receptors were sampled from a human donor in good health.

This chain links TRBV7-2 with TRBJ1-6; a possible D gene is TRBD1 (5 bases). The V and J ends lost 5 bases and 0 bases respectively, with 11 bases between them. CDR1 SGHTA and CDR2 FQGNSA come from the germline V gene. The CDR3 is 16 amino acids. In DNA form, the CDR3 reads TGTGCCAGCAGCCCCCTCGACAGCTCCTATAATTCACCCCTCCACTTT. Translating gives CASSPLDSSYNSPLHF. The variable domain in full, completed from reference TRBV7-2 and TRBJ1-6, reads GAGVSQSPSNKVTEKGKDVELRCDPISGHTALYWYRQSLGQGLEFLIYFQGNSAPDKSGLPSDRFSAERTGGSVSTLTIQRTQQEDSAVYLCASSPLDSSYNSPLHFGNGTRLTVT.

The chain carries TRBV24-1 and TRBJ2-1, with D possibly TRBD1 on 6 matching bases. Trimming stripped 3 bases from V and 0 bases from J, with 14 bases between. Germline CDR1 is KGHDR and CDR2 is SFDVKD. The CDR3 sequence is 17 residues long. This CDR3 reads CATSDPGHPSSYNEQFF. For the CDR3, the DNA is TGTGCCACCAGTGATCCGGGACACCCGAGCTCCTACAATGAGCAGTTCTTC.

The count of this clonotype is one. The chain employs TRBV7-2 and TRBJ2-2; 7 positions match TRBD1. Germline CDR1 is SGHTA and CDR2 is FQGNSA. The CDR3 is made up of 15 amino acids. With 5 bases clipped from V and 6 bases from J, the junction kept 9 bases outside the gene matches. The CDR3 sequence: CASSPGGGVAGELFF. CDR3 nucleotide sequence: TGTGCCAGCAGCCCAGGGGGTGGGGTCGCCGGGGAGCTGTTTTTT.

This clonotype was detected a few times. V is TRBV10-3 and J is TRBJ2-1; 11 bases agree with TRBD2. With the DNA end fitting TRBJ2-7 better, the J assignment may be wrong. Germline-derived CDR1 and CDR2 are ENHRY and SYGVKD. CDR3 length: 16 amino acids. CDR3 DNA: TGTGCCATCAGTGAGCCGATAGCGGGGGGGCAGTACGAGCAGTACTTC. This translates into CAISEPIAGGQYEQYF.

The rearrangement links TRBV13 to TRBJ2-3, with TRBD1 matching 7 bases. CDR3 length equals 15 residues. CDR1 and CDR2 from the germline V gene are PRHDT and FYEKMQ (reference sequence). V dropped 4 bases and J dropped 1; count of bases not matched to a gene: 5. The CDR3 sequence is CASSSTGMGTDTQYF. CDR3 in DNA: TGTGCCAGCAGCTCGACAGGGATGGGCACAGATACGCAGTATTTT.

The chain links TRBV12-3 or TRBV12-4 to TRBJ2-3; 12 bases are shared with TRBD2. This CDR3 spans 19 amino acids. V lost 2 bases, J lost 13 bases, and 22 bases stayed unmatched. This CDR3 reads CASSLLASGGAEGTDAEYF. The CDR3 DNA follows: TGTGCCAGCAGTTTACTAGCTAGCGGGGGGGCCGAGGGCACAGATGCGGAGTATTTT.

The chain has TRBV28 and TRBJ1-6; D is perhaps TRBD1 (6 bases). The V gene lost 6 bases and the J gene lost 5 bases, with 20 bases spanning the gap. This CDR3 spans 17 amino acids. Germline V lookup: CDR1 MDHEN, CDR2 SYDVKM. The CDR3 nucleotides are TGTGCCAGCAGCCCCTCATTTGGGGGGGCGAATAATTCACCCCTCCACTTT. Amino acid sequence: CASSPSFGGANNSPLHF. Combining the CDR3 with reference TRBV28 and TRBJ1-6 gives the whole variable domain DVKVTQSSRYLVKRTGEKVFLECVQDMDHENMFWYRQDPGLGLRLIYFSYDVKMKEKGDIPEGYSVSREKKERFSLILESASTNQTSMYLCASSPSFGGANNSPLHFGNGTRLTVT.

The chain links TRBV7-3 to TRBJ1-5, with D possibly matching TRBD1 (5 bases). The germline V gene has CDR1 SGHTA and CDR2 FQGTGA. The CDR3 extends over 16 amino acids. V lost 7 bases, J lost 3 bases, and 19 bases lay in between. CDR3 sequence reads: CASNPERGHLNQPQHF. DNA for the CDR3: TGTGCCAGCAACCCAGAGAGGGGTCATCTCAATCAGCCCCAGCATTTT.

This chain joins TRBV7-3 and TRBJ2-1, with 9 nucleotides matching TRBD2. V was pared by 1 base and J by 10 bases, with 5 bases of the junction left unmatched. Germline V gene lookup returns CDR1 SGHTA and CDR2 FQGTGA. This CDR3 is built from 14 residues. This chain's CDR3 is CASSLSGSGGEQFF. CDR3 DNA sequence: TGTGCCAGCAGCTTAAGTGGTAGCGGGGGCGAGCAGTTCTTC. Filled out from reference TRBV7-3 and TRBJ2-1, the complete variable domain reads GAGVSQTPSNKVTEKGKYVELRCDPISGHTALYWYRQSLGQGPEFLIYFQGTGAADDSGLPNDRFFAVRPEGSVSTLKIQRTERGDSAVYLCASSLSGSGGEQFFGPGTRLTVL.

V gene TRBV7-2 combines with J gene TRBJ1-2; D gene uncertain. The CDR3 runs 14 residues. The V gene's germline CDR1 is SGHTA and CDR2 FQGNSA. V was pared by 1 base and J by 9 bases, with 15 bases between. The CDR3 DNA reads as TGTGCCAGCAGCTTAGGAGGCAGCGTCAGCAGCTACACCTTC. It is translated as CASSLGGSVSSYTF.

The chain combines TRBV7-2 with TRBJ2-1; 14 bases match TRBD2. V lost 3 bases, J lost 6 bases, and 4 bases stayed unmatched. Looked up from germline, CDR1 is SGHTA and CDR2 is FQGNSA. The CDR3 has 16 residues. The CDR3 bases are TGTGCCAGCAGCTTCGTGGGGACTAGCGGGGGCAATGAGCAGTTCTTC. Translated: CASSFVGTSGGNEQFF.

In its sample, this clonotype was seen a few times. V usage is TRBV20-1 and J usage is TRBJ2-5; tentative D call: TRBD1 (6 bases). The V end lost 5 bases, the J end lost 0 bases, and 16 bases lay between the germline ends. Germline CDR1 reads DFQATT; CDR2 reads SNEGSKA (reference sequence). CDR3 length equals 15 residues. CDR3 in DNA: TGCAGTGCTTTGGGGCAGGGGAAGTACCAAGAGACCCAGTACTTC. Translation gives CSALGQGKYQETQYF.

V gene TRBV27 combines with J gene TRBJ1-5; D not resolved. CDR1 is MNHEY, CDR2 SMNVEV, per germline (reference sequence). V lost 5 bases, J lost 7 bases, and 15 bases lay in between. The CDR3 has 14 amino acids. The DNA of the CDR3 is TGTGCCAGCAGTCCAGACCCCTACGGGCAGCCCCAGCATTTT. Protein: CASSPDPYGQPQHF.

This clonotype has just a few counts. The chain recombines TRBV28 with TRBJ1-5, with no clear D. CDR1 and CDR2 from the germline V gene are MDHEN and SYDVKM. Deletions cut 11 bases from V and 0 bases from J, with 17 bases between. The CDR3 is 15 residues long. CDR3 amino acids: CASKPGDNSNQPQHF. The CDR3 DNA sequence: TGTGCCTCTAAGCCGGGAGATAATAGCAATCAGCCCCAGCATTTT.

There are a few counts of this clonotype. This sequence joins TRBV13 and TRBJ2-3; 11 nucleotides align to TRBD1. Trimming removed 4 bases from V and 7 bases from J; junction bases left unmatched: 7. Looked up from germline, CDR1 is PRHDT and CDR2 is FYEKMQ (reference sequence). This CDR3 has 15 residues. DNA of the CDR3: TGTGCCAGCAGCTCTGGACAGGGGGCCGCGCATACGCAGTATTTT. Amino acid sequence: CASSSGQGAAHTQYF.

This clonotype was seen a handful of times. The V call is TRBV12-3 or TRBV12-4, the J call TRBJ2-3; D is unresolved. This CDR3 is built from 11 residues. V dropped 4 bases and J dropped 10 bases, with 9 bases sitting between them. The CDR3 loop is CASSSLGAQYF. CDR3 DNA sequence: TGTGCCAGCAGTTCGCTTGGGGCGCAGTATTTT.

With regard to this clonotype: A junction end diverges from the germline sequence, so it may reflect a read error. J is TRBJ1-2 and V is TRBV10-3; TRBD1 matches at 12 bases. Germline CDR1 is ENHRY and CDR2 is SYGVKD. This CDR3 is built from 15 residues. The CDR3 spells CTISIGTGGNYGYTF. The CDR3 nucleotides read TGTACCATCAGTATCGGGACAGGGGGCAACTATGGCTACACCTTC.

This clonotype occurred once. CDR3 region: CASSSGSGDAFF. CDR3 DNA: TGTGCCAGCAGCTCAGGAAGCGGGGATGCTTTCTTT. V is TRBV7-9 and J is TRBJ1-1; the D is unclear. V gave up 4 bases and J gave up 11 bases, with 14 bases separating them. Germline CDR1 is SEHNR and CDR2 is FQNEAQ (reference sequence). The CDR3 sequence is 12 residues long.

Points on this clonotype: A clone one base away is much larger, so this may be a read error. The rearrangement links TRBV20-1 to TRBJ1-5; the D is unclear. CDR1 is DFQATT and CDR2 is SNEGSKA in the germline V gene (reference sequence). This CDR3 comprises 11 residues. V dropped 5 bases and J dropped 0 bases, with 2 bases sitting between them. Here the CDR3 DNA reads TGCAGTGCTGCTAGCAATCAGCCCCAGCATTTT. Protein sequence: CSAASNQPQHF.

The V and J genes are TRBV7-2 and TRBJ2-3, with 7 bases fitting TRBD2. Germline V lookup: CDR1 SGHTA, CDR2 FQGNSA. The CDR3 runs to 14 residues. J was trimmed by 2 bases and V by 5 bases; bases with no gene match: 4. The chain's CDR3 is CASSGRAVTDTQYF. The CDR3 nucleotides read TGTGCCAGCAGCGGGAGGGCCGTCACAGATACGCAGTATTTT.

This chain links TRBV28 with TRBJ1-1; D gene uncertain. This CDR3 comprises 11 residues. Germline lookup yields CDR1 MDHEN and CDR2 SYDVKM. V shed 6 bases and J shed 7 bases, with 9 bases lying between them. The CDR3 here is CASSRFREAFF. CDR3 DNA: TGTGCCAGCAGCCGGTTCCGTGAAGCTTTCTTT. Complete variable domain (other parts from reference TRBV28 and TRBJ1-1): DVKVTQSSRYLVKRTGEKVFLECVQDMDHENMFWYRQDPGLGLRLIYFSYDVKMKEKGDIPEGYSVSREKKERFSLILESASTNQTSMYLCASSRFREAFFGQGTRLTVV.

The chain uses TRBV28 and TRBJ2-2; no clear D gene. This CDR3 contains 15 residues. Germline assignment: CDR1 MDHEN and CDR2 SYDVKM. Deletions cut 8 bases from V and 0 bases from J, with 13 bases between. The CDR3 here is CASRDGFPNTGELFF. The CDR3 region has the DNA TGTGCCAGCCGAGATGGATTCCCGAACACCGGGGAGCTGTTTTTT.

The rearrangement joins TRBV7-2 to TRBJ2-4; D not certain. The end of the DNA fits TRBJ2-5 better, so the J call may be wrong. This CDR3 spans 14 amino acids. Looked up from germline, CDR1 is SGHTA and CDR2 is FQGNSA. This CDR3 is CASSSTPRRETQYF. The CDR3 DNA is TGTGCCAGCAGCTCAACCCCACGGCGGGAGACCCAGTACTTC.

This clonotype has more than one count but fewer than ten. The CDR3 spells CASSQDRILGDEKLFF. CDR3 DNA: TGCGCCAGCAGCCAAGATCGGATTCTCGGGGATGAAAAACTGTTTTTT. The chain uses TRBV4-3 and TRBJ1-4; D is ambiguous. Germline lookup yields CDR1 LGHNA and CDR2 YSLEER. The V end lost 0 bases, the J end lost 6 bases, and 14 bases lay between the germline ends. CDR3 length equals 16 residues.

This chain uses TRBV10-3 with TRBJ2-1; maybe TRBD2 (7 bases). CDR3 length: 13 amino acids. With 7 bases removed from V and 7 bases from J, the gap between germline ends came to 14 bases. CDR1 and CDR2 from the germline V gene are ENHRY and SYGVKD. The CDR3 DNA sequence: TGTGCCATCATGAGTAGGGGGGGAAATGAGCAGTTCTTC. It yields the protein CAIMSRGGNEQFF.